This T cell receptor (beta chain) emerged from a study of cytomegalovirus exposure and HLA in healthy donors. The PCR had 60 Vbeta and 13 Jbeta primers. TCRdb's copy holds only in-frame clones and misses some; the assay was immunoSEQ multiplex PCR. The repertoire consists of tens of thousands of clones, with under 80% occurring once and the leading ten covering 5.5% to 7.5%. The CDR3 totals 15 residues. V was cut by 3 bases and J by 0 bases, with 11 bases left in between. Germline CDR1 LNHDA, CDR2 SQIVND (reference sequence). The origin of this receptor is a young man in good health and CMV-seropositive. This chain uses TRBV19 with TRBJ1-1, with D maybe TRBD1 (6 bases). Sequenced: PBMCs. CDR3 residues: CASSITGPMNTEAFF. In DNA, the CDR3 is TGTGCCAGTAGTATCACAGGGCCCATGAACACTGAAGCTTTCTTT.